Shown below are 29 T cell receptor beta chains from a single sample sequenced in a study of PD-1 blockade in classical Hodgkin lymphoma. All patients relapsed after autologous stem cell transplantation, and brentuximab vedotin exposure varied. Sequencing was performed with immunoSEQ multiplex PCR; in TCRdb, only in-frame clones are kept and a portion is missing. The data hold about 40,000 clones, with around two thirds observed a single time. The sequencing used peripheral blood mononuclear cells (PBMCs), collected at baseline. Every receptor here comes from a human donor with classical Hodgkin lymphoma.

The chain carries TRBV4-3 and TRBJ2-2; TRBD1 or TRBD2 may be the D gene (6 bases each). CDR1 and CDR2 from the germline V gene are LGHNA and YSLEER. V lost 0 bases to trimming and J lost 0 bases, with 11 bases between them. The CDR3 runs 17 residues. The chain's CDR3 is CASSQDGGPSNTGELFF. CDR3 in DNA: TGCGCCAGCAGCCAAGATGGGGGGCCCTCGAACACCGGGGAGCTGTTTTTT.

This chain uses TRBV10-3 with TRBJ2-5; 9 nucleotides match TRBD1. The J call may be wrong; the DNA end is better matched by TRBJ2-7. The V gene's germline CDR1 is ENHRY and CDR2 SYGVKD. The CDR3 extends over 14 amino acids. The CDR3 is CAITPTGGAYEQYF. DNA for the CDR3: TGTGCCATCACCCCGACAGGGGGAGCCTACGAGCAGTACTTC.

V is TRBV28 and J is TRBJ1-6; 7 nucleotides agree with TRBD1. After removal of 6 bases from V and 7 bases from J, the junction contained 9 bases not matched to a gene. Looked up from germline, CDR1 is MDHEN and CDR2 is SYDVKM. This CDR3 has 15 amino acids. The CDR3 DNA follows: TGTGCCAGCAGGGGCTCCTTGGGACAGAATTCACCCCTCCACTTT. This sequence encodes CASRGSLGQNSPLHF.

V usage is TRBV10-2 and J usage is TRBJ1-5; D not certain. This CDR3 has 13 amino acids. Trimming left V 3 bases short and J 4 bases short, with 7 bases between. CDR1 is WSHSY and CDR2 is SAAADI in the germline V gene. For the CDR3, the DNA is TGCGCCAGCAGTGATAGGCCTAATCAGCCCCAGCATTTT. It codes for CASSDRPNQPQHF.

This clone was seen only a few times. CDR3 loop: CSVEDTPGGQVNYEQYF. CDR3 DNA sequence: TGCAGCGTTGAAGATACCCCCGGGGGACAGGTGAACTACGAGCAGTACTTC. The chain links TRBV29-1 to TRBJ2-7; 8 bases fit TRBD1. The J segment lost 3 bases and the V segment lost 0 bases, leaving 13 bases of the junction unmatched. Germline lookup yields CDR1 SQVTM and CDR2 ANQGSEA. This CDR3 region has 17 residues.

The V call is TRBV30, the J call TRBJ1-1, with 8 positions matching TRBD1. From germline, CDR1 is GTSNPN and CDR2 SVGIG (reference sequence). The CDR3 has 14 amino acids. V gave up 1 base and J gave up 6 bases; unmatched junction bases: 7. CDR3 sequence: CAWSEGTGLSEAFF. The CDR3 DNA reads as TGTGCCTGGAGTGAAGGGACAGGACTGTCTGAAGCTTTCTTT.

V and J are TRBV6-1 and TRBJ2-7, with D hard to call. V was clipped by 1 base and J by 0 bases, with 4 bases between them. CDR3 size: 13 residues. Germline CDR1 MNHNS, CDR2 SASEGT. In nucleotides, the CDR3 is TGTGCCAGCAGTGAAGGTCACTCCTACGAGCAGTACTTC. Translation gives CASSEGHSYEQYF.

The V gene is TRBV6-6, the J gene TRBJ1-2; 12 nucleotides match TRBD1. The CDR3 loop spans 13 amino acids. The J segment lost 13 bases and the V segment lost 4 bases, leaving 7 bases of the junction unmatched. The germline V gene has CDR1 MNHNY and CDR2 SVGAGI (reference sequence). CDR3 sequence (DNA): TGTGCCAGCAGTTTCCGGGACAGGGGGCGATCCACCTTC. Amino acids: CASSFRDRGRSTF.

This sequence joins TRBV19 and TRBJ1-3; no definite D call. Trimming stripped 7 bases from V and 9 bases from J, with 10 bases between. The CDR3 runs to 11 residues. Germline CDR1 is LNHDA and CDR2 is SQIVND (reference sequence). CDR3 sequence reads: CASKWAGTIYF. Written as DNA, the CDR3 is TGTGCCAGTAAATGGGCGGGCACCATATATTTT.

This clone came up once. The chain carries TRBV5-6 and TRBJ2-1, with a possible D match to TRBD2 (6 bases). Germline CDR1 is SGHDT and CDR2 is YYEEEE. The CDR3 contains 18 residues. V gave up 5 bases and J gave up 6 bases, with 27 bases separating them. The CDR3 region has the DNA TGTGCCAGCAGACCTATCAAGCGGGTGGGGCGTGGTAGCAATGAGCAGTTCTTC. Protein sequence: CASRPIKRVGRGSNEQFF.

The gene calls are TRBV19 and TRBJ2-2, with D unclear. The CDR3 runs to 14 residues. Trimming cost V 1 base and J 7 bases, with 10 bases left between them. In germline, CDR1 is LNHDA, CDR2 SQIVND (reference sequence). For the CDR3, the DNA is TGTGCCAGTAGTATAGTGCAACCCCACGGGGAGCTGTTTTTT. As protein: CASSIVQPHGELFF.

This clone turned up a few times. The rearrangement uses TRBV5-4 and TRBJ2-1; 8 positions agree with TRBD1. V was pared by 4 bases and J by 4 bases, with 10 bases of the junction left unmatched. Germline-derived CDR1 and CDR2 are SGHNT and YYREEE (reference sequence). The CDR3 runs 16 residues. CDR3 loop: CASSDRQGREYNEQFF. CDR3 nucleotide sequence: TGTGCCAGCAGCGACAGACAGGGGAGAGAATACAATGAGCAGTTCTTC.

The rearrangement links TRBV28 to TRBJ2-7; no clear D. CDR1 and CDR2 (germline): MDHEN, SYDVKM. This CDR3 region has 14 residues. Trimming cost V 2 bases and J 5 bases, with 13 bases left between them. The DNA for the CDR3 is TGTGCCAGCAGTTTAATAGGATCTGCTAACGAGCAGTACTTC. Its translation: CASSLIGSANEQYF.

The chain employs TRBV5-1 and TRBJ1-2, with 9 bases fitting TRBD1. V dropped 4 bases and J dropped 1; count of bases not matched to a gene: 8. The CDR3 runs to 16 residues. CDR1 and CDR2 from the germline V gene are SGHRS and YFSETQ. In DNA, the CDR3 is TGCGCCAGCAGCCCACAGGGACAGGGAGGTAACTATGGCTACACCTTC. It codes for CASSPQGQGGNYGYTF.

The rearrangement joins TRBV5-4 to TRBJ2-5; unclear D gene. Trimming removed 2 bases at V and 2 bases at J, with 10 bases between. This CDR3 spans 14 amino acids. CDR1 is SGHNT, CDR2 YYREEE, per germline (reference sequence). The CDR3 spells CASSFKGWQETQYF. The CDR3 DNA follows: TGTGCCAGCAGCTTCAAGGGTTGGCAAGAGACCCAGTACTTC. Filled out from reference TRBV5-4 and TRBJ2-5, the complete variable domain reads ETGVTQSPTHLIKTRGQQVTLRCSSQSGHNTVSWYQQALGQGPQFIFQYYREEENGRGNFPPRFSGLQFPNYSSELNVNALELDDSALYLCASSFKGWQETQYFGPGTRLLVL.

V gene TRBV6-4 combines with J gene TRBJ1-5; possibly TRBD1 for D (6 bases). Trimming pared 8 bases from V and 4 bases from J, leaving 12 bases between. This CDR3 contains 13 residues. The germline V gene encodes CDR1 MRHNA and CDR2 SNTAGT. This CDR3 is CASSRTENQPQHF. The CDR3 nucleotides are TGTGCCAGCTCTCGGACAGAGAATCAGCCCCAGCATTTT.

The chain recombines TRBV19 with TRBJ2-1; 10 nucleotides line up with TRBD2. There are 15 residues in the CDR3. V lost 6 bases to trimming and J lost 3 bases; unmatched junction nucleotides: 5. Per germline, CDR1 LNHDA and CDR2 SQIVND (reference sequence). CDR3 protein: CASRSSGGNYNEQFF. The CDR3 nucleotides read TGTGCCAGTAGGTCTAGCGGGGGAAACTACAATGAGCAGTTCTTC.

The V gene is TRBV10-3, the J gene TRBJ1-5; D call uncertain. The CDR3 consists of 12 residues. Germline V CDR1 and CDR2: ENHRY, SYGVKD. Trimming removed 6 bases at V and 5 bases at J, with 8 bases between. CDR3 DNA sequence: TGTGCCATCAGCGGCGGTGATCAGCCCCAGCATTTT. Translating it yields CAISGGDQPQHF.

This clone was seen only a few times. J is TRBJ2-3 and V is TRBV29-1; D may be TRBD2 (7 bases). The CDR3 loop spans 14 amino acids. The V gene lost 3 bases and the J gene lost 2 bases, with 12 bases spanning the gap. Germline lookup yields CDR1 SQVTM and CDR2 ANQGSEA. CDR3 bases: TGCAGCGTTGAGGGGGCGGGAGTCACAGATACGCAGTATTTT. Its protein product is CSVEGAGVTDTQYF.

The chain carries TRBV27 and TRBJ2-1; 8 bases agree with TRBD1. Per germline, CDR1 MNHEY and CDR2 SMNVEV (reference sequence). This CDR3 region has 15 residues. V dropped 6 bases and J dropped 4; count of bases not matched to a gene: 8. CDR3 sequence (DNA): TGTGCCAGCAGGGGGGGACAGGCGAAGTACAATGAGCAGTTCTTC. Protein sequence: CASRGGQAKYNEQFF.

This chain joins TRBV4-1 and TRBJ1-1; no definite D call. The CDR3 spans 11 residues. Trimming took 1 base from V and 8 from J, leaving 5 bases between them. Germline values: CDR1 MGHRA, CDR2 YSYEKL. The CDR3 nucleotides are TGCGCCAGCAGCCAAGGGTTCGAAGCTTTCTTT. Translating it yields CASSQGFEAFF.

This chain links TRBV7-6 with TRBJ1-5; D might be TRBD1 (6 bases). Per germline, CDR1 SGHVS and CDR2 FNYEAQ. Trimming stripped 0 bases from V and 7 bases from J, with 13 bases between. CDR3 length: 15 residues. CDR3 bases: TGTGCCAGCAGCTTAGCGAGGGGGGCGAGGCAGCCCCAGCATTTT. As protein: CASSLARGARQPQHF.

V usage is TRBV19 and J usage is TRBJ1-5; 7 nucleotides agree with TRBD1. V gave up 6 bases and J gave up 8 bases; unmatched junction bases: 4. Per germline, CDR1 LNHDA and CDR2 SQIVND (reference sequence). There are 12 residues in the CDR3. The CDR3 region has the DNA TGTGCCAGTAGAACCAGGGGGGAGCCCCAGCATTTT. Translation: CASRTRGEPQHF.

The table lists this clone with a few counts. The chain is built from TRBV9 and TRBJ2-2, with 10 bases matching TRBD2. The CDR3 is 16 amino acids. The germline V gene has CDR1 SGDLS and CDR2 YYNGEE. Germline trimming cut 4 bases from V and 4 bases from J; bases unmatched to any gene: 7. The chain's CDR3 is CASSPWTSGFTGELFF. The DNA for the CDR3 is TGTGCCAGCAGCCCGTGGACTAGCGGATTCACCGGGGAGCTGTTTTTT.

This clone appeared a few times. This sequence joins TRBV4-3 and TRBJ2-7; D gene uncertain. The ends were cut back, 0 bases at V and 2 bases at J, with 11 bases in the middle. The CDR3 length is 15 residues. Looked up from germline, CDR1 is LGHNA and CDR2 is YSLEER. The CDR3 region is CASSQDPTPTYEQYF. CDR3 in DNA: TGCGCCAGCAGCCAAGATCCGACACCTACCTACGAGCAGTACTTC.

The chain has TRBV10-3 and TRBJ1-2; 8 bases are a match to TRBD1. The CDR3 consists of 13 residues. Germline loops: CDR1 ENHRY, CDR2 SYGVKD. The V gene end was trimmed by 11 bases and the J gene end by 3 bases; junction bases not matched to a gene: 8. CDR3 nucleotide sequence: TGTGCCCTTGCTCAGGGGGCGGACTATGGCTACACCTTC. This encodes CALAQGADYGYTF.

This clone has just one count. The J gene is TRBJ2-5, the V gene TRBV7-8; 12 nucleotides align to TRBD2. In germline, CDR1 is SGHVS, CDR2 FQNEAQ. The CDR3 totals 17 residues. V trimming: 0 bases; J trimming: 7 bases; junction bases outside the gene matches: 9. CDR3 sequence reads: CASSLAGGTSGFGTQYF. DNA for the CDR3: TGTGCCAGCAGCTTAGCAGGCGGGACTAGCGGGTTCGGGACCCAGTACTTC.

This clone was seen only a few times. This chain connects TRBV19 to TRBJ2-1; 8 bases are shared with TRBD2. The germline V gene has CDR1 LNHDA and CDR2 SQIVND (reference sequence). CDR3 length: 14 amino acids. The V and J ends lost 1 base and 9 bases, in that order; junction bases with no gene match: 5. CDR3 in amino acids: CASSIGLAFSEQFF. As DNA, the CDR3 is TGTGCCAGTAGTATAGGACTAGCGTTTAGTGAGCAGTTCTTC.

V and J are TRBV7-9 and TRBJ2-3; D is unresolved. The CDR3 covers 16 residues. V shed 2 bases and J shed 3 bases, with 15 bases lying between them. Germline loops: CDR1 SEHNR, CDR2 FQNEAQ (reference sequence). The CDR3 sequence is CASSLLGGMGTDTQYF. DNA of the CDR3: TGTGCCAGCAGCTTATTAGGTGGGATGGGAACAGATACGCAGTATTTT. Drawing the rest from reference TRBV7-9 and TRBJ2-3, the complete variable domain is DTGVSQNPRHKITKRGQNVTFRCDPISEHNRLYWYRQTLGQGPEFLTYFQNEAQLEKSRLLSDRFSAERPKGSFSTLEIQRTEQGDSAMYLCASSLLGGMGTDTQYFGPGTRLTVL.